Below are 8 T cell receptor beta chains sequenced from a single sample in a study of early T cells in non-severe SARS-CoV-2 infection. TCRdb reanalysed the 5' RACE reads using MiXCR and keeps one entry per CDR3 protein. The sample records about 54,000 distinct CDR3 sequences, about 6.4% being singletons. This material consisted of whole blood, taken at baseline. These receptors all stem from an adult who was a healthcare worker with PCR-confirmed SARS-CoV-2 infection or an uninfected control (not recorded which).

The table lists this clonotype with a few counts. The chain employs TRBV4-1 and TRBJ2-3, with TRBD2 matching over 9 bases. The CDR3 runs to 17 residues. The V gene's germline CDR1 is MGHRA and CDR2 YSYEKL. V shed 2 bases, J shed 11 bases, and the junction held 17 bases outside the gene matches. The CDR3 nucleotides are TGCGCCAGCAGCCAAAGCGCTCGGCTAGCGGGGTTACCTGGGCAGTATTTT. This encodes CASSQSARLAGLPGQYF.

This clonotype has just a few counts. V gene TRBV7-8 combines with J gene TRBJ2-1; 10 bases agree with TRBD2. Germline trimming cut 1 base from V and 4 bases from J; bases unmatched to any gene: 10. The CDR3 spans 18 residues. CDR1 and CDR2 from the germline V gene are SGHVS and FQNEAQ. CDR3 region: CASSLGRWLAGAYNEQFF. The CDR3 DNA reads as TGTGCCAGCAGCTTAGGCCGGTGGCTAGCGGGGGCGTACAATGAGCAGTTCTTC.

This clonotype was recorded at least ten times. The chain employs TRBV29-1 and TRBJ1-2; the D is unclear. The CDR3 sequence is 12 residues long. Germline lookup yields CDR1 SQVTM and CDR2 ANQGSEA. Deletions cut 3 bases from V and 1 base from J, with 6 bases between. CDR3 amino acids: CSVESLNYGYTF. CDR3 nucleotide sequence: TGCAGCGTTGAGTCTCTTAACTATGGCTACACCTTC.

There are many counts of this clonotype. The rearrangement links TRBV10-3 to TRBJ2-1; tentatively, D is TRBD2 (5 bases). The V gene's germline CDR1 is ENHRY and CDR2 SYGVKD. V lost 8 bases and J lost 7, with 15 bases in between. The CDR3 covers 13 residues. In nucleotides, the CDR3 is TGTGCCATCGCGTTTGCCGGGGAAAATGAGCAGTTCTTC. Translation: CAIAFAGENEQFF.

This clonotype was counted between two and nine times. This chain joins TRBV7-2 and TRBJ1-6; D is unresolved. The CDR3 extends over 16 amino acids. CDR1 is SGHTA, CDR2 FQGNSA, per germline. Trimming removed 5 bases from V and 4 bases from J, with 15 bases in between. CDR3 sequence (DNA): TGTGCCAGCAGCCCCACAGTCAACTATTATAATTCACCCCTCCACTTT. Translating gives CASSPTVNYYNSPLHF.

This clonotype has a handful of counts. J is TRBJ2-2 and V is TRBV7-3, with D unclear. This CDR3 region has 13 residues. Germline assignment: CDR1 SGHTA and CDR2 FQGTGA. Between the trimmed V and J ends, which lost 5 bases and 9 bases, there was a span of 13 bases. This chain's CDR3 is CASSPAPGRELFF. As DNA, the CDR3 is TGTGCCAGCAGCCCTGCGCCCGGCCGGGAGCTGTTTTTT.

This clonotype appeared a few times. The chain joins TRBV10-3 to TRBJ1-2; TRBD1 is a possible D gene (5 bases). V lost 3 bases and J 6 bases, leaving 20 bases between the germline ends. CDR1 is ENHRY, CDR2 SYGVKD, per germline. The CDR3 consists of 16 residues. CDR3: CAISESAGNDLDGYTF. The DNA for the CDR3 is TGTGCCATCAGTGAATCGGCAGGGAATGATCTCGATGGCTACACCTTC.

At least ten counts were recorded for this clonotype. This rearrangement joins TRBV12-3 or TRBV12-4 to TRBJ2-1; D may be TRBD1 (6 bases). CDR3 length: 14 amino acids. Trimming took 1 base from V and 3 from J, leaving 7 bases between them. CDR3 protein: CASSLGTVYNEQFF. In nucleotides, the CDR3 is TGTGCCAGCAGTTTAGGGACAGTCTACAATGAGCAGTTCTTC.